This T cell receptor (beta chain) is drawn from a study of T cell changes during pregnancy in multiple sclerosis. This clone occurred once. Generated by immunoSEQ multiplex PCR, the TCRdb table keeps only in-frame clones and is missing some. The data hold about 40,000 clones, with over 85% observed a single time. Per germline, CDR1 MDHEN and CDR2 SYDVKM. V lost 2 bases and J 4 bases, leaving 15 bases between the germline ends. The CDR3 spans 15 residues. The TCR was taken from a female donor with multiple sclerosis, enrolled in a pregnancy study. J is TRBJ2-7 and V is TRBV28, with a possible D match to TRBD2 (6 bases). Material: CD4+ T cells from peripheral blood mononuclear cells, obtained before pregnancy. In nucleotides, the CDR3 is TGTGCCAGCAGTTTAGGGGGACTGATGATTTACGAGCAGTACTTC. It translates to CASSLGGLMIYEQYF.